This T cell receptor (beta chain) was identified in a study of blood T cell repertoires in COVID-19. Study-wide background: Sites in the United States, Italy and Spain provided acute and convalescent COVID-19 samples.

In terms of age and location, participants ranged from roughly 18 to 100 years and lived in approximately 26 US areas. The CDR3 runs 15 residues. The V and J ends lost 6 bases and 0 bases respectively, with 12 bases between them. Germline assignment: CDR1 MNHEY and CDR2 SMNVEV (reference sequence). In the study's own analysis: Amplification of reference gene primers was used by the study to estimate nucleated cell counts. The table came from immunoSEQ multiplex PCR; TCRdb's copy has only in-frame clones and leaves some out. The V and J calls and the clone size are those of that table, but D and trimming were determined from the DNA. The data hold 130,000 to 150,000 clones, with roughly 88% observed a single time.

The chain couples TRBV27 to TRBJ1-5; D perhaps matches TRBD1 (6 bases). The specimen sequenced was PBMCs or T cells enriched from blood (not recorded which). This receptor was identified in a woman aged 25 to 39 with acute COVID-19. The DNA for the CDR3 is TGTGCCAGCAGACAGGGTGTCTATAGCAATCAGCCCCAGCATTTT. Encoded protein: CASRQGVYSNQPQHF.